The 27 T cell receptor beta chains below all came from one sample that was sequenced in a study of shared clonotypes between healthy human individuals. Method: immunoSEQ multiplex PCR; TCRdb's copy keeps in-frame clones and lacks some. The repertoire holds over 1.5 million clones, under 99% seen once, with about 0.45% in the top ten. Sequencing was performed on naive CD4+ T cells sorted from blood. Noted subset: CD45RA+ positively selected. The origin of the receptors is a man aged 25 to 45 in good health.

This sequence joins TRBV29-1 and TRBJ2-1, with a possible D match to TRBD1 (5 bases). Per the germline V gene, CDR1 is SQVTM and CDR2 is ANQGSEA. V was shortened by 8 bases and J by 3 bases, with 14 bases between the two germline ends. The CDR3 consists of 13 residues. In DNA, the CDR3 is TGCAGCACAGGACCATCCAACTACAATGAGCAGTTCTTC. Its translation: CSTGPSNYNEQFF.

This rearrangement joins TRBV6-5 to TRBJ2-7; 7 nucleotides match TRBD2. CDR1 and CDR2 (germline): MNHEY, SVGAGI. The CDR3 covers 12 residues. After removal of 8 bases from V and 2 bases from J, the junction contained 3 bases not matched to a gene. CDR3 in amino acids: CASRGSAYEQYF. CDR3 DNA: TGTGCCAGCCGCGGGAGTGCCTACGAGCAGTACTTC.

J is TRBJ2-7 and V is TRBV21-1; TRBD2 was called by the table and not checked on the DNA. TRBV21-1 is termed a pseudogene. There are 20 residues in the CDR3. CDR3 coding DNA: TGTGCCAGCAGCAAAGGTAGACGGAGCGCGGGACTAGCGGCGAACTACGAGCAGTACTTC. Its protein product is CASSKGRRSAGLAANYEQYF.

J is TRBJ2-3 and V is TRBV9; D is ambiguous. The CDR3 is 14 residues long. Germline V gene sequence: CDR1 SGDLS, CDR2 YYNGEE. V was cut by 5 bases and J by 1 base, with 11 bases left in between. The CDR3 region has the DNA TGTGCCAGCAGTCCGATCCTTGGCACAGATACGCAGTATTTT. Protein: CASSPILGTDTQYF. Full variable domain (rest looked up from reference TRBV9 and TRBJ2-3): DSGVTQTPKHLITATGQRVTLRCSPRSGDLSVYWYQQSLDQGLQFLIQYYNGEERAKGNILERFSAQQFPDLHSELNLSSLELGDSALYFCASSPILGTDTQYFGPGTRLTVL.

The CDR3 here is CASSEGDSHSYEQYF. In DNA, the CDR3 is TGTGCCAGCAGTGAAGGGGACAGCCACTCCTACGAGCAGTACTTC. The chain recombines TRBV6-1 with TRBJ2-7, with TRBD1 matching 7 bases. The CDR3 consists of 15 residues. Trimming removed 1 base from V and 0 bases from J; junction bases left unmatched: 3. CDR1 is MNHNS and CDR2 is SASEGT in the germline V gene.

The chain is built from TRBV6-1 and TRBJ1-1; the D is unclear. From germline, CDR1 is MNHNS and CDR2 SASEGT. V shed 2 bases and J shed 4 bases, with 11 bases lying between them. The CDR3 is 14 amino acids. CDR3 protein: CASSELGKLTEAFF. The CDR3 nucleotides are TGTGCCAGCAGTGAATTGGGCAAACTCACTGAAGCTTTCTTT.

Written as DNA, the CDR3 is TGTGCCAGCAGCTTAGTGGGCGGGAGGGCCTACAATGAGCAGTTCTTC. Its translation: CASSLVGGRAYNEQFF. The V and J genes are TRBV7-2 and TRBJ2-1; 9 nucleotides agree with TRBD2. This CDR3 contains 16 residues. The J segment lost 2 bases and the V segment lost 1 base, leaving 3 bases of the junction unmatched. Germline V gives CDR1 SGHTA, CDR2 FQGNSA.

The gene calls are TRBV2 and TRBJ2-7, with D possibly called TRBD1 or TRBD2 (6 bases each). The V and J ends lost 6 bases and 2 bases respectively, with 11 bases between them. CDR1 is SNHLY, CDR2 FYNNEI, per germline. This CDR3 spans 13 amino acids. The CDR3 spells CASRERGPYEQYF. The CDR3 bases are TGTGCCAGCAGGGAACGGGGGCCCTACGAGCAGTACTTC.

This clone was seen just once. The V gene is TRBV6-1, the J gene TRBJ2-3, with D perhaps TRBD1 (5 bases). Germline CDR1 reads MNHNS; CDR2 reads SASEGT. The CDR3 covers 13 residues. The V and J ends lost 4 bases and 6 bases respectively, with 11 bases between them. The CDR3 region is CASSVGAADTQYF. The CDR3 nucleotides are TGTGCCAGCAGTGTTGGGGCTGCTGATACGCAGTATTTT.

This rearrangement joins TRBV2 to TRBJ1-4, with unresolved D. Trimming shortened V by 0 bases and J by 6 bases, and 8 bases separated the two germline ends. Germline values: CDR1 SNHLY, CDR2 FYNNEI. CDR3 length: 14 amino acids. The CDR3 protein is CASSEAYSYEKLFF. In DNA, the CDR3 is TGTGCCAGCAGTGAAGCATACAGTTATGAAAAACTGTTTTTT.

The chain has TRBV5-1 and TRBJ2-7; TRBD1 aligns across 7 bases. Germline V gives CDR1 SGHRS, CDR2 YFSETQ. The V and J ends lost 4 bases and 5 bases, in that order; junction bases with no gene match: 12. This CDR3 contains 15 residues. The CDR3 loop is CASSPKPGQTDEQYF. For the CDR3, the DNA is TGCGCCAGCAGCCCCAAGCCGGGACAGACGGACGAGCAGTACTTC.

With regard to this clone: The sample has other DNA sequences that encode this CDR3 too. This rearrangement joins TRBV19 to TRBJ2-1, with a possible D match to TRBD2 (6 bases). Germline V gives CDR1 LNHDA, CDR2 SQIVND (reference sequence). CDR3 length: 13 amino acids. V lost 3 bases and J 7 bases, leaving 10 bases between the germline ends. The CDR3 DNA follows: TGTGCCAGTAGTATCGGCGGAGGGAATGAGCAGTTCTTC. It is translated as CASSIGGGNEQFF. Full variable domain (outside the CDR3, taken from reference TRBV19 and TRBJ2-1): DGGITQSPKYLFRKEGQNVTLSCEQNLNHDAMYWYRQDPGQGLRLIYYSQIVNDFQKGDIAEGYSVSREKKESFPLTVTSAQKNPTAFYLCASSIGGGNEQFFGPGTRLTVL.

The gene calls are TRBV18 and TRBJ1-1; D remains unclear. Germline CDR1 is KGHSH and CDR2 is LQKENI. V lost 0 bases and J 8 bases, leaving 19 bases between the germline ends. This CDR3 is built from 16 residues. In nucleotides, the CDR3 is TGTGCCAGCTCACCACCCGAAGGATTGGGGTCGAGAGAAGCTTTCTTT. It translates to CASSPPEGLGSREAFF. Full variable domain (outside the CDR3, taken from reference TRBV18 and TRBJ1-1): NAGVMQNPRHLVRRRGQEARLRCSPMKGHSHVYWYRQLPEEGLKFMVYLQKENIIDESGMPKERFSAEFPKEGPSILRIQQVVRGDSAAYFCASSPPEGLGSREAFFGQGTRLTVV.

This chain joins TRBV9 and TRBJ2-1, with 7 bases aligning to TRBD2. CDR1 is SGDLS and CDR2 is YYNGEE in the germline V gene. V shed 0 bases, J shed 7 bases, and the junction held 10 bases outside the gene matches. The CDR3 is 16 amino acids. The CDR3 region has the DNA TGTGCCAGCAGCGTAGCCCCGGGCGGGAGAACGAATGAGCAGTTCTTC. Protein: CASSVAPGGRTNEQFF.

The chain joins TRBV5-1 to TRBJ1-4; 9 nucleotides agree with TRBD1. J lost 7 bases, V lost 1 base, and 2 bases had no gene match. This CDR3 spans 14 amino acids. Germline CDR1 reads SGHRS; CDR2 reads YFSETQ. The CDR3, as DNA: TGCGCCAGCAGCTTGACAGGGGGCGTTGAAAAACTGTTTTTT. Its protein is CASSLTGGVEKLFF.

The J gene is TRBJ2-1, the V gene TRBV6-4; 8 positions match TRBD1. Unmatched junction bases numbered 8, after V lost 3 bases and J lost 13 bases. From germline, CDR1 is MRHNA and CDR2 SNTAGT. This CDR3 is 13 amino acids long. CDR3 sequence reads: CASSDGGQASQFF. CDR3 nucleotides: TGTGCCAGCAGTGATGGGGGACAGGCTTCACAGTTCTTC.

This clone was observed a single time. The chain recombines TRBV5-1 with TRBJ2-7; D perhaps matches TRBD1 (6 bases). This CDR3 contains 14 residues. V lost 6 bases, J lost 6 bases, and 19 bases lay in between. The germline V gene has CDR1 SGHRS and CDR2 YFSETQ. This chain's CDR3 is CASNLRDTSFEQYF. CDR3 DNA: TGCGCCAGCAACCTCCGGGACACAAGTTTCGAGCAGTACTTC.

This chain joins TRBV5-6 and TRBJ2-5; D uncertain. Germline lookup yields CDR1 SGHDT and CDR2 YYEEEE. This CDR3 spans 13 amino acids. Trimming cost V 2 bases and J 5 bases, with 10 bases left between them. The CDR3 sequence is CASSFLPRETQYF. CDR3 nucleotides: TGTGCCAGCAGCTTCTTACCGAGGGAGACCCAGTACTTC.

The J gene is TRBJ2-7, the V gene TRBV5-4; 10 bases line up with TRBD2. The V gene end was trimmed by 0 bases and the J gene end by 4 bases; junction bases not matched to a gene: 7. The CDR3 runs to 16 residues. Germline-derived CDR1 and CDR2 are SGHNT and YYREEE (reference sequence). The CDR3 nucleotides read TGTGCCAGCAGCTTGGATCTGGTGACTAGCGGGTACGAGCAGTACTTC. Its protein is CASSLDLVTSGYEQYF.

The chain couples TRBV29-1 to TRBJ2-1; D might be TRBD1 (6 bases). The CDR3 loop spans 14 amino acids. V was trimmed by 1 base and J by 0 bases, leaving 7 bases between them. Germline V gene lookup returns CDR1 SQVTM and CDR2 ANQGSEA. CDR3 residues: CSVEGTVSYNEQFF. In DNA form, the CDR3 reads TGCAGCGTTGAAGGGACAGTCTCCTACAATGAGCAGTTCTTC.

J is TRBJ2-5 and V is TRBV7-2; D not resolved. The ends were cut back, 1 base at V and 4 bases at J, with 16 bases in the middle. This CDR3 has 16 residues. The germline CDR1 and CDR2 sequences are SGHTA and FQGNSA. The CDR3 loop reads CASSLDLAAGSETQYF. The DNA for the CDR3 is TGTGCCAGCAGCTTAGACTTGGCGGCTGGGTCAGAGACCCAGTACTTC.

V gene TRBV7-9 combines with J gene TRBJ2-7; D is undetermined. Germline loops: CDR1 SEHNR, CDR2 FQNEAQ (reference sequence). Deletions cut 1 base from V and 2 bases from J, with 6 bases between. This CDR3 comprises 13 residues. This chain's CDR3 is CASSLEATYEQYF. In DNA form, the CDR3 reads TGTGCCAGCAGCTTAGAAGCCACCTACGAGCAGTACTTC.

This CDR3 is CATGRGTGELFF. CDR3 DNA sequence: TGTGCCACCGGCCGGGGGACCGGGGAGCTGTTTTTT. V usage is TRBV6-5 and J usage is TRBJ2-2; maybe TRBD2 (6 bases). The V gene lost 10 bases and the J gene lost 5 bases, with 11 bases spanning the gap. CDR1 and CDR2 from the germline V gene are MNHEY and SVGAGI. CDR3 length equals 12 residues.

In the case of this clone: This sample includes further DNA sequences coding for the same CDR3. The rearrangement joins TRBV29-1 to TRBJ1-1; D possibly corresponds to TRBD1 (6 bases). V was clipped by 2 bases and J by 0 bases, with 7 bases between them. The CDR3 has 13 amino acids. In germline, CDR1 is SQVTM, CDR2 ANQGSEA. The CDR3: CSVERQVNTEAFF. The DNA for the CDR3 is TGCAGCGTTGAACGACAGGTGAACACTGAAGCTTTCTTT. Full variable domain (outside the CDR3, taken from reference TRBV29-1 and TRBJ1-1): SAVISQKPSRDICQRGTSLTIQCQVDSQVTMMFWYRQQPGQSLTLIATANQGSEATYESGFVIDKFPISRPNLTFSTLTVSNMSPEDSSIYLCSVERQVNTEAFFGQGTRLTVV.

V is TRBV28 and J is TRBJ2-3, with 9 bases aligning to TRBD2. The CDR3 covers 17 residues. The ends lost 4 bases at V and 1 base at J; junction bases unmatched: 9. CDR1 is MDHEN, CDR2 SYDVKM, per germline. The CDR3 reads CASSSTSGSLGTDTQYF. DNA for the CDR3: TGTGCCAGCAGTTCTACTAGCGGGTCCCTTGGCACAGATACGCAGTATTTT. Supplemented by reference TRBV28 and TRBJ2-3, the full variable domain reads DVKVTQSSRYLVKRTGEKVFLECVQDMDHENMFWYRQDPGLGLRLIYFSYDVKMKEKGDIPEGYSVSREKKERFSLILESASTNQTSMYLCASSSTSGSLGTDTQYFGPGTRLTVL.

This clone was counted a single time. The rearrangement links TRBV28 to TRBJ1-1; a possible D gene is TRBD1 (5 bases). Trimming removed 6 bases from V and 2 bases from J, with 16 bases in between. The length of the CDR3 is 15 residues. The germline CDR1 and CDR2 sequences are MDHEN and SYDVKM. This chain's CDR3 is CASRIPGRGNTEAFF. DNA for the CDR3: TGTGCCAGCAGGATCCCAGGGCGGGGTAACACTGAAGCTTTCTTT.

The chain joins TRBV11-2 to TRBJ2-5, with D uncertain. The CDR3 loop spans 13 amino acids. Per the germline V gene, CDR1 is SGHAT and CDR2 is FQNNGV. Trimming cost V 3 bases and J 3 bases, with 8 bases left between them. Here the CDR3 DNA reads TGTGCCAGCAGCTTTGTGAGAGAAGAGACCCAGTACTTC. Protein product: CASSFVREETQYF.